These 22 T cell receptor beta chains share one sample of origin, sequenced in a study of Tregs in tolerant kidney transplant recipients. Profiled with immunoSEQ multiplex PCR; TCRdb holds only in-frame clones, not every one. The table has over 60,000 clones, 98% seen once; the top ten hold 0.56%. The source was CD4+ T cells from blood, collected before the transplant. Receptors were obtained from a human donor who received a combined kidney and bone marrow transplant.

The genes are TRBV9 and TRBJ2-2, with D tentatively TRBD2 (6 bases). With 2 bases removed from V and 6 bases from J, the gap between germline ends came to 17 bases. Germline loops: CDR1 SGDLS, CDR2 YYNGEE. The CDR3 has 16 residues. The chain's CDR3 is CASSVRGSWGAGELFF. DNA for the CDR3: TGTGCCAGCAGCGTTCGGGGTTCGTGGGGGGCCGGGGAGCTGTTTTTT.

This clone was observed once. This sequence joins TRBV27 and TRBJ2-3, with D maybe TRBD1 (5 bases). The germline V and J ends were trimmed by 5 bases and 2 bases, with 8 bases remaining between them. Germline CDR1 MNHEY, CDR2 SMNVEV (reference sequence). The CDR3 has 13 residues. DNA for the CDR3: TGTGCCAGCAGTCGACAGATCACAGATACGCAGTATTTT. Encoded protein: CASSRQITDTQYF.

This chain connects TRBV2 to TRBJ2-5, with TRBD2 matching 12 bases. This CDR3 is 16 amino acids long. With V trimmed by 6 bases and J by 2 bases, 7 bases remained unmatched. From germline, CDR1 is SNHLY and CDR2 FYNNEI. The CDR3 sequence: CASRAYLAGGQETQYF. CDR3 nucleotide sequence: TGTGCCAGCAGGGCTTATCTAGCGGGGGGGCAAGAGACCCAGTACTTC.

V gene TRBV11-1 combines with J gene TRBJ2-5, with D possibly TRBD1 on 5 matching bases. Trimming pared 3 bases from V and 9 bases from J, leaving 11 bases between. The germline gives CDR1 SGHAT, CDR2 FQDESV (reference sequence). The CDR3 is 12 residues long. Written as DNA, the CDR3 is TGTGCCAGCAGCTTCAATCTCAGGGCCCAGTACTTC. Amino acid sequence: CASSFNLRAQYF.

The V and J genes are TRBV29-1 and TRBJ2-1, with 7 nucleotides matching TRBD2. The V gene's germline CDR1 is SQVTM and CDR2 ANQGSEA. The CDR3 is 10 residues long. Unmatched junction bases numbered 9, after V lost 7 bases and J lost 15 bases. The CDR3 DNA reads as TGCAGCGGACTACTAGCGAATCGGTTCTTC. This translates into CSGLLANRFF.

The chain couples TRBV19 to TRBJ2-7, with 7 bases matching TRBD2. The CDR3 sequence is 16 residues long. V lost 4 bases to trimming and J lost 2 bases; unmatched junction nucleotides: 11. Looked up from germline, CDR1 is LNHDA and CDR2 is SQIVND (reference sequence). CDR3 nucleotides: TGTGCCAGTAGTACGAACCCTCGCGGGAGTACCTACGAGCAGTACTTC. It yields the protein CASSTNPRGSTYEQYF. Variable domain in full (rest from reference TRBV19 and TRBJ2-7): DGGITQSPKYLFRKEGQNVTLSCEQNLNHDAMYWYRQDPGQGLRLIYYSQIVNDFQKGDIAEGYSVSREKKESFPLTVTSAQKNPTAFYLCASSTNPRGSTYEQYFGPGTRLTVT.

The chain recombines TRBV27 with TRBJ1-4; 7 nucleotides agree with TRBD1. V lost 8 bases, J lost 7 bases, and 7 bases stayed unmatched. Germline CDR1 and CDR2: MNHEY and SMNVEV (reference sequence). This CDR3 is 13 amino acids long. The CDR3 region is CASGIYRGEKLFF. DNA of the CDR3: TGTGCCAGCGGGATTTACAGGGGTGAAAAACTGTTTTTT. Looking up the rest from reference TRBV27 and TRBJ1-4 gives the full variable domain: EAQVTQNPRYLITVTGKKLTVTCSQNMNHEYMSWYRQDPGLGLRQIYYSMNVEVTDKGDVPEGYKVSRKEKRNFPLILESPSPNQTSLYFCASGIYRGEKLFFGSGTQLSVL.

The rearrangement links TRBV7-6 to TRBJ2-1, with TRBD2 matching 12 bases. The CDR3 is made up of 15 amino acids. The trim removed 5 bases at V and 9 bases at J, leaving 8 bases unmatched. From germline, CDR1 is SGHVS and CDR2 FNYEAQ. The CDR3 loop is CASSIGLAGFSEQFF. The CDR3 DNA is TGTGCCAGCAGCATTGGACTAGCGGGATTTAGTGAGCAGTTCTTC.

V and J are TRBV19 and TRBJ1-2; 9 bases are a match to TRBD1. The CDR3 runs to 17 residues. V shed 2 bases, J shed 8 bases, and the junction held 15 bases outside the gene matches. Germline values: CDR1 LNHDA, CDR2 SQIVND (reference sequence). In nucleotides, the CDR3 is TGTGCCAGTAGTATATCACGGCCCGGGACAGGGTATGTGGGCTACACCTTC. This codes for CASSISRPGTGYVGYTF.

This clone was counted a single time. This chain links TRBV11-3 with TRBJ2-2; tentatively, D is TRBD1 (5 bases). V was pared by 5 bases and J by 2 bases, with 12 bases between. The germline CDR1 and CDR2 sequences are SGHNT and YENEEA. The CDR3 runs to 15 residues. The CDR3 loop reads CASSPRTTNTGELFF. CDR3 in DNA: TGTGCCAGCAGCCCTCGGACAACTAACACCGGGGAGCTGTTTTTT.

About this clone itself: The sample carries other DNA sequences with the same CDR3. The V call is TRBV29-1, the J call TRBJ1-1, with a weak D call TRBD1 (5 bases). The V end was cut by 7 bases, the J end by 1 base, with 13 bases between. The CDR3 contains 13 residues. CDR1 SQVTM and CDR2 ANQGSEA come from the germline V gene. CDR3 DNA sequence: TGCAGCGCCCGGGGGACGGGGAACACTGAAGCTTTCTTT. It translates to CSARGTGNTEAFF.

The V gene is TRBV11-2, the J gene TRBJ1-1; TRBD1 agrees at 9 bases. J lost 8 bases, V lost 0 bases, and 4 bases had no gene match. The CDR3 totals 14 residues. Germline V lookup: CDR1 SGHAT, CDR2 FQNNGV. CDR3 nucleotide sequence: TGTGCCAGCAGCTTAGAACTGACAGGGGGGGAAGCTTTCTTT. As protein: CASSLELTGGEAFF.

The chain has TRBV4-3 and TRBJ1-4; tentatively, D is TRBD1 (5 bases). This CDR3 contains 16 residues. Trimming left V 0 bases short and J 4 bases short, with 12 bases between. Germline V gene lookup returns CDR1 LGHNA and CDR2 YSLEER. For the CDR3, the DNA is TGCGCCAGCAGCCAAGATCTGACAGAGCTTAATGAAAAACTGTTTTTT. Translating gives CASSQDLTELNEKLFF.

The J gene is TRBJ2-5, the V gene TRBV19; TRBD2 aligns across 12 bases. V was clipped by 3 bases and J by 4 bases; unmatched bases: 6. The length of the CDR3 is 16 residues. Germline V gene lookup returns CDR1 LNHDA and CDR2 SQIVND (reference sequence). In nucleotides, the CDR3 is TGTGCCAGTAGTATGGAGACTAGCGGGGGTGGAGAGACCCAGTACTTC. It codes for CASSMETSGGGETQYF.

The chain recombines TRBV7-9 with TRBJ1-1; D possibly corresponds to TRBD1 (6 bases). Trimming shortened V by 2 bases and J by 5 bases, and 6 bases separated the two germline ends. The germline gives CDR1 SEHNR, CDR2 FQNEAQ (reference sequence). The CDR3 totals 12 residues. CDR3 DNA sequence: TGTGCCAGCAGCTTAAGGGGGACTGAAGCTTTCTTT. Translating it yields CASSLRGTEAFF.

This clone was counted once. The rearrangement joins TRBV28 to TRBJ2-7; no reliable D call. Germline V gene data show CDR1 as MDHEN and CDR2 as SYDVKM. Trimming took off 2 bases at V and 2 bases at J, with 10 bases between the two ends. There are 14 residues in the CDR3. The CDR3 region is CASSLPILAYEQYF. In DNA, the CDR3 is TGTGCCAGCAGTTTACCCATTCTAGCCTACGAGCAGTACTTC.

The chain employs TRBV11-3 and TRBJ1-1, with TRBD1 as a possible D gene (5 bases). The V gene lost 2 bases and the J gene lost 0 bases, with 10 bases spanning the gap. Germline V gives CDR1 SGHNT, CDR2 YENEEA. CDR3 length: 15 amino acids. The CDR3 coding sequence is TGTGCCAGCAGCTTATTCGCAGGGATGAACACTGAAGCTTTCTTT. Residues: CASSLFAGMNTEAFF.

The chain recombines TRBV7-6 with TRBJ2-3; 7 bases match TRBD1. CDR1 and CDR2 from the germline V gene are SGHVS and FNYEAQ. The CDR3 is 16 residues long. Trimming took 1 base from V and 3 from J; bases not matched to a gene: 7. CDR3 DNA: TGTGCCAGCAGCTTAGGACAGGGACCCCCGACAGATACGCAGTATTTT. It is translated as CASSLGQGPPTDTQYF.

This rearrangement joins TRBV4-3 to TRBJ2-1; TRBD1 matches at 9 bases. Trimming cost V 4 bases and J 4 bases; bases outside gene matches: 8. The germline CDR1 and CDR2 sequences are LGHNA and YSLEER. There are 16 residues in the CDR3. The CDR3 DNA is TGCGCCAGCAGCCGGCAGACAGGGGGACAATACAATGAGCAGTTCTTC. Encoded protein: CASSRQTGGQYNEQFF.

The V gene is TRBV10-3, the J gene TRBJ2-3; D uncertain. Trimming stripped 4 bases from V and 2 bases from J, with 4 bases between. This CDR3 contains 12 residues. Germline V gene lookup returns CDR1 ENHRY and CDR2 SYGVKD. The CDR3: CAISGDTDTQYF. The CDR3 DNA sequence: TGTGCCATCAGTGGAGACACAGATACGCAGTATTTT.

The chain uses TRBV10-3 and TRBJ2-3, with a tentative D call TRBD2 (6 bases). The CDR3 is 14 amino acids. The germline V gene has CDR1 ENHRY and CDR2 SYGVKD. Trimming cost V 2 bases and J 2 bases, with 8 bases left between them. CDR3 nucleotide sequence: TGTGCCATCAGTGAGGGGAGGTACACAGATACGCAGTATTTT. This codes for CAISEGRYTDTQYF.

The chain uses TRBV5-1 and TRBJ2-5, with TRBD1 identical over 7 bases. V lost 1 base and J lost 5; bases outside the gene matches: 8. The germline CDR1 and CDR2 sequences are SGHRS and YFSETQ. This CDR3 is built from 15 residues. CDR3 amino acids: CASSLSTGQRETQYF. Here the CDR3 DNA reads TGCGCCAGCAGCTTGTCGACAGGGCAGCGGGAGACCCAGTACTTC.